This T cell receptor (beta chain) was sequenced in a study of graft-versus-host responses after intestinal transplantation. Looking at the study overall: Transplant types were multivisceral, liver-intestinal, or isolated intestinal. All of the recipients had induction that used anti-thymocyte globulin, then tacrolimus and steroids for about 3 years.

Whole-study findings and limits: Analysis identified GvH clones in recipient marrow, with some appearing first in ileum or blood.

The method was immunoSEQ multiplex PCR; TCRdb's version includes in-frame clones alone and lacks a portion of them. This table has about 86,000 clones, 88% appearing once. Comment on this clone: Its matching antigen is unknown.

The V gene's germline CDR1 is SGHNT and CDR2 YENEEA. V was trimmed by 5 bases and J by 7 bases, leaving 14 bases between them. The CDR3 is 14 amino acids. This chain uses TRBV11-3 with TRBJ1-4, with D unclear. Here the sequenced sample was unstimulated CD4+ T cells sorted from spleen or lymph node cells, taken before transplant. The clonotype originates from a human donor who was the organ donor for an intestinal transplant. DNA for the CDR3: TGTGCCAGCAGCCAAGCTCCGGGTGGTGAAAAACTGTTTTTT. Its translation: CASSQAPGGEKLFF.